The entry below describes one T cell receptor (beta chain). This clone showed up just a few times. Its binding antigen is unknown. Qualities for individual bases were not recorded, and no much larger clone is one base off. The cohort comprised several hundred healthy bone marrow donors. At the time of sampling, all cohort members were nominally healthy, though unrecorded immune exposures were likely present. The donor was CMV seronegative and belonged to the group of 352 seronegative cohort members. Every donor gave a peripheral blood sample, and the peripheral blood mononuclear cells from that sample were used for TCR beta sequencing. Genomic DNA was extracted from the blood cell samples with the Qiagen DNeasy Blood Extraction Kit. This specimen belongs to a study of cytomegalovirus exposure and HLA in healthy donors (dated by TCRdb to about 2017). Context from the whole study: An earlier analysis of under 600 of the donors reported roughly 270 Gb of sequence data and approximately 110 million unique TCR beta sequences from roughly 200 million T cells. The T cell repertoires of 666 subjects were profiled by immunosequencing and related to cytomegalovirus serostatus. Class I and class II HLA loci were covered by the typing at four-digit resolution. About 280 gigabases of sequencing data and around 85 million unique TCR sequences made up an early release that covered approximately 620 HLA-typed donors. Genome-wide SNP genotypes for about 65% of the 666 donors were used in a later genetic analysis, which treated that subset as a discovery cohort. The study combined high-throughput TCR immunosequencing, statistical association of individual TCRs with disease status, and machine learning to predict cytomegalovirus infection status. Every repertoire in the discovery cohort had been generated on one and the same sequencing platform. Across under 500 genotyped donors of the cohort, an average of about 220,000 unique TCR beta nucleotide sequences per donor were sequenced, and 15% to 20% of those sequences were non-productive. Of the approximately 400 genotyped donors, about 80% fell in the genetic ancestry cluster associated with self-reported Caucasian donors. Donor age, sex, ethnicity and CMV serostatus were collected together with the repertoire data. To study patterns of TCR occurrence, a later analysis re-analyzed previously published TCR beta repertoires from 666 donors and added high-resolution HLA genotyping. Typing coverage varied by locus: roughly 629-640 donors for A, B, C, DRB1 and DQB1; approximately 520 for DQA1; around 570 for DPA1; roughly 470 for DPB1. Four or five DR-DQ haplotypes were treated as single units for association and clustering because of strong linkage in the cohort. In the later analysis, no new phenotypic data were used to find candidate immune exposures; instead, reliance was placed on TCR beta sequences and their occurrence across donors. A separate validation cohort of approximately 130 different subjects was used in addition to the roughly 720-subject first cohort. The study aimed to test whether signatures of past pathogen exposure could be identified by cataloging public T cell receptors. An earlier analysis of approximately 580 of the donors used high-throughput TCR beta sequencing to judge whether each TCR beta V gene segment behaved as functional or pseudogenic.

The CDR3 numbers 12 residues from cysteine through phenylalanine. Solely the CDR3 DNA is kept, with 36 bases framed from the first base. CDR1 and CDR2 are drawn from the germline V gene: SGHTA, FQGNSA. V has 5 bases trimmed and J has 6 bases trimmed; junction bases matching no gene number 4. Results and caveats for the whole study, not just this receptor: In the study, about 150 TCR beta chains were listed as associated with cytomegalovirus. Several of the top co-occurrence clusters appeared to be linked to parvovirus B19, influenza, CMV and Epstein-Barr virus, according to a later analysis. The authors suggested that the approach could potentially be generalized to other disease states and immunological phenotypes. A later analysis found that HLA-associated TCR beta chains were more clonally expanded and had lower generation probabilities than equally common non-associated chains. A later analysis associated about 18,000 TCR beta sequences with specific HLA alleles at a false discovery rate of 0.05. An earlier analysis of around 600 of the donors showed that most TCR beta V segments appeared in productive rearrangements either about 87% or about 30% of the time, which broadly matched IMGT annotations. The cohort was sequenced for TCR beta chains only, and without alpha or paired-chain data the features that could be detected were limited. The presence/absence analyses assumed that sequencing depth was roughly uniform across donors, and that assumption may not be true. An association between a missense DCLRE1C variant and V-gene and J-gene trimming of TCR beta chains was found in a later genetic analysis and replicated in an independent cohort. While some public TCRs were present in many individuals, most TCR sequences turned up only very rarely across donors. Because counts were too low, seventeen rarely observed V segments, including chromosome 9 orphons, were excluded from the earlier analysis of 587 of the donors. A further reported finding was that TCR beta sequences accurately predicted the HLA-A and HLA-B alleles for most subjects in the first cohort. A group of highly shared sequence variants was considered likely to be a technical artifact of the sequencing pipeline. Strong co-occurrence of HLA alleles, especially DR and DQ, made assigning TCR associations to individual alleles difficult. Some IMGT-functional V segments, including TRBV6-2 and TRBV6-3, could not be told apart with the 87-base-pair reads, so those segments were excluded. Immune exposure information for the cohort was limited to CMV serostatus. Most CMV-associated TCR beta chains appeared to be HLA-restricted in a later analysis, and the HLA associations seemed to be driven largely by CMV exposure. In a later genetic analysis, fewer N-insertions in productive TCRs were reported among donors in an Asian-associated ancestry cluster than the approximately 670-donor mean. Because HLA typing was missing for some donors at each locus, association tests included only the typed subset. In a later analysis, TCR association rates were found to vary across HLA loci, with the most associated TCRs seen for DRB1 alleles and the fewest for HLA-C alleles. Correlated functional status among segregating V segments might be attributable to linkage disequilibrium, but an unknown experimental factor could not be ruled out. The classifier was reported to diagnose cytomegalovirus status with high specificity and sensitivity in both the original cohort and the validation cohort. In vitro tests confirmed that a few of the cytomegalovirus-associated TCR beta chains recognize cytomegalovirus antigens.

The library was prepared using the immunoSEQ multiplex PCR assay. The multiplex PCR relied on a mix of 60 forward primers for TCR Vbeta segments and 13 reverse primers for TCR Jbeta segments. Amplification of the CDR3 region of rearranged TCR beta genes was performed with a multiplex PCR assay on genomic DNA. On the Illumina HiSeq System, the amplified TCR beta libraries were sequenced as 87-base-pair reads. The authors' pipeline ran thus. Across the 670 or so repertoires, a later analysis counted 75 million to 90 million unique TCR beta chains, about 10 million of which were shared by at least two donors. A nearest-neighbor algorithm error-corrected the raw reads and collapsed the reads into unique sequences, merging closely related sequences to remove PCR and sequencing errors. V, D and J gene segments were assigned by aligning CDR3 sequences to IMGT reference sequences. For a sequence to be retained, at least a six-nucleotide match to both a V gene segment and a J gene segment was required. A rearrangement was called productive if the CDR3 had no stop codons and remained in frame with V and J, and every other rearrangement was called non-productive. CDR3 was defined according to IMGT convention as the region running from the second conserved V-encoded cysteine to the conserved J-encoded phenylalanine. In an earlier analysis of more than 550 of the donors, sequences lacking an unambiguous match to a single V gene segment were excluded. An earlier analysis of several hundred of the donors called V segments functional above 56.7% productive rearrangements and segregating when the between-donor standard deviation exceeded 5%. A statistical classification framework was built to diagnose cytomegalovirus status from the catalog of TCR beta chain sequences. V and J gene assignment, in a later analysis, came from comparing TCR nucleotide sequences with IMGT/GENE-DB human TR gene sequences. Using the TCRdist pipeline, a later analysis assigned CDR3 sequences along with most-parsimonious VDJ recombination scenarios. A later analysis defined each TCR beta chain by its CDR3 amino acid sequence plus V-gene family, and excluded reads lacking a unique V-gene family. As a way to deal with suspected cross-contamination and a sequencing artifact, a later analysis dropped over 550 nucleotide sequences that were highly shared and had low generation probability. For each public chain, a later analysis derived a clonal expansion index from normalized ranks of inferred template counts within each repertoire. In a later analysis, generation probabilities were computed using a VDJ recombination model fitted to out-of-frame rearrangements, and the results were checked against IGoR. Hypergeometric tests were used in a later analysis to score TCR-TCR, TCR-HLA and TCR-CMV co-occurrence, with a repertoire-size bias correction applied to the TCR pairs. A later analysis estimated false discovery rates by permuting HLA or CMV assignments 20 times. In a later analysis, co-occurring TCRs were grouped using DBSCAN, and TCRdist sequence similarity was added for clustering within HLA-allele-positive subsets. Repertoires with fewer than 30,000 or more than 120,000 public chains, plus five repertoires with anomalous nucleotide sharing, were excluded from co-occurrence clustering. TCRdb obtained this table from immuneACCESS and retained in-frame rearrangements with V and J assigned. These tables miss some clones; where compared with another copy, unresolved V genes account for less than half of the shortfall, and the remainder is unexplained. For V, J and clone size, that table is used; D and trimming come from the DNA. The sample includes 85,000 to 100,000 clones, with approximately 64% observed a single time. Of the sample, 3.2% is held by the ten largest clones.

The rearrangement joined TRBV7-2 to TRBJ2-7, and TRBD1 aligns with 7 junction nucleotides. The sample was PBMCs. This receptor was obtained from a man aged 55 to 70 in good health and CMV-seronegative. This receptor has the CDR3 CASSLRGLEQYF. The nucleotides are TGTGCCAGCAGCCTTAGGGGGCTCGAGCAGTACTTC.